These 10 T cell receptor beta chains were all obtained from the same sample, sequenced in a study of T cell responses to AZD1222 COVID-19 vaccine. Sequencing used immunoSEQ multiplex PCR; TCRdb keeps in-frame clones, though not all of them. The data show about 120,000 clones, roughly 87% seen once. The sample in question was peripheral blood, obtained on day 0 of AZD1222 vaccination. The receptor set was obtained from an adult in good health.

The chain combines TRBV28 with TRBJ2-1; 14 nucleotides line up with TRBD2. V lost 3 bases and J lost 10; bases outside the gene matches: 5. The CDR3 covers 15 residues. The V gene's germline CDR1 is MDHEN and CDR2 SYDVKM. The chain's CDR3 is CASSFKGLAGEEQFF. The CDR3 bases are TGTGCCAGCAGTTTTAAGGGACTAGCGGGAGAAGAGCAGTTCTTC.

The CDR3 spells CAWSEQPYEQYF. The CDR3 DNA follows: TGTGCCTGGAGTGAGCAGCCCTACGAGCAGTACTTC. The rearrangement links TRBV30 to TRBJ2-7, with D hard to call. CDR3 length equals 12 residues. Germline CDR1 is GTSNPN and CDR2 is SVGIG (reference sequence). V was shortened by 1 base and J by 2 bases, with 6 bases between the two germline ends.

In its sample, this clone was seen a few times. The chain carries TRBV19 and TRBJ2-2; 10 bases are a match to TRBD1. V lost 6 bases, J lost 3 bases, and 7 bases stayed unmatched. CDR1 and CDR2 from the germline V gene are LNHDA and SQIVND (reference sequence). CDR3 length: 16 amino acids. The DNA of the CDR3 is TGTGCCAGTAGAAGTTCCGGGACAGGGGACACCGGGGAGCTGTTTTTT. Encoded protein: CASRSSGTGDTGELFF.

This chain connects TRBV6-5 to TRBJ2-5; weak D call: TRBD2 (6 bases). V was shortened by 7 bases and J by 5 bases, with 17 bases between the two germline ends. CDR1 is MNHEY, CDR2 SVGAGI, per germline. This CDR3 region has 14 residues. CDR3 protein: CASTSPGGRETQYF. The CDR3 DNA reads as TGTGCCAGCACCTCGCCCGGGGGTCGGGAGACCCAGTACTTC.

V gene TRBV5-5 combines with J gene TRBJ2-1, with 7 bases fitting TRBD2. Per the germline V gene, CDR1 is SGHKS and CDR2 is YYEKEE (reference sequence). The CDR3 spans 14 residues. Losses at the gene ends were 7 bases for V and 5 bases for J; bases not matched to a gene: 9. Written as DNA, the CDR3 is TGTGCCAGCGGGCTCCCGGGGGGTAACAATGAGCAGTTCTTC. Translating gives CASGLPGGNNEQFF.

The chain is built from TRBV5-4 and TRBJ2-3, with 13 bases fitting TRBD2. J lost 1 base, V lost 4 bases, and 3 bases had no gene match. Looked up from germline, CDR1 is SGHNT and CDR2 is YYREEE (reference sequence). The CDR3 is made up of 16 amino acids. CDR3 DNA sequence: TGTGCCAGCAGCCGCGGACTAGCGGGGGGCACAGATACGCAGTATTTT. It translates to CASSRGLAGGTDTQYF. Together with reference TRBV5-4 and TRBJ2-3, the CDR3 gives the full variable domain: ETGVTQSPTHLIKTRGQQVTLRCSSQSGHNTVSWYQQALGQGPQFIFQYYREEENGRGNFPPRFSGLQFPNYSSELNVNALELDDSALYLCASSRGLAGGTDTQYFGPGTRLTVL.

This clone was picked up one time. The rearrangement joins TRBV5-1 to TRBJ2-5; D is unresolved. Trimming took 0 bases from V and 5 from J, leaving 5 bases between them. Germline CDR1 is SGHRS and CDR2 is YFSETQ. CDR3 size: 12 residues. CDR3 nucleotides: TGCGCCAGCAGCTTGGAAGTTGAGACCCAGTACTTC. This codes for CASSLEVETQYF. Supplemented by reference TRBV5-1 and TRBJ2-5, the full variable domain reads KAGVTQTPRYLIKTRGQQVTLSCSPISGHRSVSWYQQTPGQGLQFLFEYFSETQRNKGNFPGRFSGRQFSNSRSEMNVSTLELGDSALYLCASSLEVETQYFGPGTRLLVL.

Points on this clone: Distinct nucleotide sequences in the sample also encode this CDR3. The CDR3, as DNA: TGCAGCGTTGAGGGACGGATGAACACTGAAGCTTTCTTT. It translates to CSVEGRMNTEAFF. The chain links TRBV29-1 to TRBJ1-1; perhaps TRBD1 as D (5 bases). Germline loops: CDR1 SQVTM, CDR2 ANQGSEA. The CDR3 consists of 13 residues. V was trimmed by 3 bases and J by 0 bases, leaving 8 bases between them.

The V call is TRBV27, the J call TRBJ1-1, with D unresolved. Trimming stripped 1 base from V and 0 bases from J, with 3 bases between. Germline V gene sequence: CDR1 MNHEY, CDR2 SMNVEV (reference sequence). This CDR3 is built from 13 residues. CDR3 in amino acids: CASSLWLNTEAFF. For the CDR3, the DNA is TGTGCCAGCAGTTTATGGCTGAACACTGAAGCTTTCTTT.

The V call is TRBV5-4, the J call TRBJ2-2; D gene ambiguous. Between the trimmed V and J ends, which lost 5 bases and 6 bases, there was a span of 8 bases. Per the germline V gene, CDR1 is SGHNT and CDR2 is YYREEE (reference sequence). The CDR3 has 12 residues. The CDR3 DNA is TGTGCCAGCAGGGTCAGCCCCGGGGAGCTGTTTTTT. This gives the protein CASRVSPGELFF.